Included here is one TCR beta chain sequence, with context. Which antigen it targets is not known. There are no base qualities to consult, and no much larger clone falls within one base. The data belong to a study of T cell responses to AZD1222 COVID-19 vaccine (dated by TCRdb to the early 2020s). Looking at the study overall: TCR sequencing covered some 240 trial participants: 207 given two doses of AZD1222 and 26 given two doses of MenACWY control vaccine. Trial participants were enrolled by age into 18-55, 56-69 and 70-plus year subgroups, with approximately 150, 30 and 60 TCR-sequenced participants respectively. The research as a whole found: Participants were mostly white British and included more females than males, and it was suggested by the authors that clonal diversity may have been underestimated. Because no samples from the day 14 peak response were available, repertoires could be characterized only after the peak T cell response. The 56-69-year group was small, and its depth increase did not reach significance, likely because of low power. CD4 TCRs associated with the vaccine covered the entire spike protein, and the dominant responses were in regions 160-218 and 743-854. Conclusions about previously exposed vaccinees are limited, since just five or six AZD1222 recipients were seropositive for SARS-CoV-2 at baseline. Spike-specific TCR breadth and depth rose significantly after two AZD1222 doses compared with day 0 and with MenACWY recipients. Reportedly, close to half of the unique spike-specific TCRs recognized epitopes lying outside the regions that are mutated in the B.1.351 and B.1.1.7 variants.

The CDR3 regions of human TCRbeta chains were subjected to immunosequencing. Regarding the original processing steps: Repertoire TCRs were matched against a reference library of SARS-CoV-2-specific TCRs generated with the MIRA antigen-specificity platform. Breadth was defined as the fraction of unique TCRs that were SARS-CoV-2-associated, and depth was defined as the fraction of total T cells that were SARS-CoV-2-associated. Using the MIRA data, each spike-specific TCR was mapped to the spike region that the TCR reacts to and placed in a CD4 or CD8 class. Log10-transformed breadth and depth values were compared by one-way ANOVA with Sidak's multiple comparisons tests. Here the immuneACCESS table is served through TCRdb, limited to in-frame sequences with V and J called. Missing clones are a known gap in these copies; in checked studies unresolved V genes cover under half, and the rest lacks a known reason. The V and J calls and the clone size are those of that table, but D and trimming were determined from the DNA. The table for this sample lists nearly 110,000 clones; about 90% of them were counted only once. The ten largest clones take up roughly 9% of the sample.

The time point label corresponds to: about 28 days (+/-7) after the second vaccine dose. AZD1222 recipients whose second dose came at about 4 weeks and those whose second dose came at about 12 weeks were combined into one group, since spike-specific TCR depth and breadth did not differ between the two schedules. Vaccinee samples came from UK trials COV001 and COV002, including a single-blind randomized controlled phase 2/3 trial of AZD1222 (ChAdOx1 nCoV-19) in healthy adults. For TCRbeta chain sequencing, PBMC samples were collected from trial participants at day 0 and at day 28 after the second dose. This sample comprised peripheral blood, obtained 28 days after the second AZD1222 dose. The receptor's source is an adult who received the AZD1222 COVID-19 vaccine.

The CDR3 reads CASSPRHEQFF. The DNA sequence is TGTGCCAGCTCACCACGCCATGAGCAGTTCTTC. The sequence links TRBV18 to TRBJ2-1, with the D gene not confidently named. At the junction V is shortened by 1 base and J by 8 bases, with 3 bases in between. Including the terminal cysteine and phenylalanine, the CDR3 comprises 11 residues. The CDR3 DNA has 33 bases and is translated from base 1. The germline V gene provides CDR1 KGHSH and CDR2 LQKENI.